This TCR beta chain came from a study of monozygotic twins with inflammatory bowel disease. cDNA was produced in eight separate reactions per sample. TCRdb re-called the 5' RACE reads and shows each CDR3 protein once, DNA omitted. This sample contains under 150,000 distinct CDR3 sequences. On this clonotype: The target antigen is unknown.

Study-wide results and limits: A single strong IBD-associated signal or clonotype was not supported by the findings. Patient repertoire variability may have increased through differing immunosuppressive treatments.

This CDR3 comprises 13 residues. Germline values: CDR1 ENHRY, CDR2 SYGVKD. The sequencing input was blood. This chain joins TRBV10-3 and TRBJ1-4; TCRdb names TRBD1, which stays unverified in the absence of DNA. This clonotype was obtained from a human donor with ulcerative colitis or Crohn's disease, or a healthy co-twin of an affected twin (not recorded which). CDR3 in amino acids: CAMQAQGDEKLFF.